A selection of T cell receptor beta chains follows, all from one sample in a study of blood T cell repertoires in COVID-19. Generated by immunoSEQ multiplex PCR, the TCRdb table keeps only in-frame clones and is missing some. The repertoire holds about 270,000 clones, with around 90% as singletons. Sequencing used PBMCs or T cells enriched from blood (not recorded which). These receptors originate from a middle-aged man who had been exposed to COVID-19. Both conserved end residues are part of each CDR3. Fields, in order: V gene, D gene, clone size, J gene, CDR3 protein, CDR3 DNA. A D gene is named only where the DNA matches it firmly. Rows give clone size only sometimes, using once, few, many, or a class for an expanded clone.

V: TRBV19; D: TRBD2; size: -; J: TRBJ2-7; CDR3: CASSIVLAGVREQYF; DNA: TGTGCCAGTAGTATCGTGCTAGCGGGAGTACGCGAGCAGTACTTC
V: TRBV6-4; D: -; size: -; J: TRBJ1-6; CDR3: CASKQTASSYNSPLHF; DNA: TGTGCCAGCAAACAGACAGCTAGCTCCTATAATTCACCCCTCCACTTT
V: TRBV5-1; D: TRBD1; size: -; J: TRBJ2-5; CDR3: CASSSQGFQETQYF; DNA: TGCGCCAGCAGCTCACAGGGGTTTCAGGAGACCCAGTACTTC
V: TRBV18; D: -; size: -; J: TRBJ1-6; CDR3: CASSTGSPDNNSPLHF; DNA: TGTGCCAGCTCTACAGGATCCCCTGATAATAATTCACCCCTCCACTTT
V: TRBV10-3; D: -; size: -; J: TRBJ1-4; CDR3: CAISEEVNEKLFF; DNA: TGTGCCATCAGTGAGGAGGTAAATGAAAAACTGTTTTTT
V: TRBV19; D: TRBD1; size: -; J: TRBJ1-5; CDR3: CASTVGTGRQPQHF; DNA: TGTGCCAGTACCGTTGGGACAGGCAGGCAGCCCCAGCATTTT
V: TRBV2; D: -; size: -; J: TRBJ2-2; CDR3: CASRYEGHNTGELFF; DNA: TGTGCCAGCAGATACGAGGGACACAACACCGGGGAGCTGTTTTTT
V: TRBV10-3; D: TRBD2; size: -; J: TRBJ2-5; CDR3: CAIRLAGGETQYF; DNA: TGTGCCATCAGACTAGCGGGAGGAGAGACCCAGTACTTC
V: TRBV11-2; D: -; size: -; J: TRBJ1-1; CDR3: CASSFGTGRDTEAFF; DNA: TGTGCCAGCAGCTTCGGCACTGGCAGGGACACTGAAGCTTTCTTT
V: TRBV28; D: -; size: -; J: TRBJ1-2; CDR3: CASSQPQGKGYTF; DNA: TGTGCCAGCAGTCAGCCCCAGGGAAAAGGCTACACCTTC
V: TRBV28; D: TRBD2; size: -; J: TRBJ2-1; CDR3: CASSSGTSGSKEQFF; DNA: TGTGCCAGCAGTTCCGGGACTAGCGGGAGTAAAGAGCAGTTCTTC
V: TRBV4-1; D: TRBD1; size: -; J: TRBJ2-2; CDR3: CASSQEGWGQGWELFF; DNA: TGCGCCAGCAGCCAAGAGGGCTGGGGACAGGGTTGGGAGCTGTTTTTT
V: TRBV19; D: -; size: -; J: TRBJ1-5; CDR3: CASSIEGLYRNQPQHF; DNA: TGTGCCAGTAGTATAGAGGGACTCTATCGCAATCAGCCCCAGCATTTT
V: TRBV12-5; D: -; size: -; J: TRBJ1-6; CDR3: CASGPDSYNSPLHF; DNA: TGTGCTAGTGGACCAGACAGTTATAATTCACCCCTCCACTTT
V: TRBV19; D: -; size: -; J: TRBJ1-1; CDR3: CASSIVPAEAFF; DNA: TGTGCCAGTAGTATAGTTCCAGCTGAAGCTTTCTTT
V: TRBV7-2; D: TRBD1; size: once; J: TRBJ1-1; CDR3: CASTPGQGNTEAFF; DNA: TGTGCCAGCACCCCGGGACAGGGGAACACTGAAGCTTTCTTT
V: TRBV19; D: -; size: -; J: TRBJ1-1; CDR3: CASRAGLTHTEAFF; DNA: TGTGCCAGTAGGGCGGGACTGACTCACACTGAAGCTTTCTTT
V: TRBV19; D: -; size: -; J: TRBJ2-4; CDR3: CASTNRPKNIQYF; DNA: TGTGCCAGTACCAACAGACCCAAAAACATTCAGTACTTC
V: TRBV18; D: -; size: -; J: TRBJ2-7; CDR3: CASSPQEAYEQYF; DNA: TGTGCCAGCTCACCCCAAGAGGCCTACGAGCAGTACTTC
V: TRBV2; D: TRBD1; size: -; J: TRBJ1-1; CDR3: CASSEGRTGLMGEAFF; DNA: TGTGCCAGCAGTGAAGGCCGGACAGGGCTGATGGGGGAAGCTTTCTTT
V: TRBV6-5; D: TRBD1; size: -; J: TRBJ2-7; CDR3: CASRDREVEQYF; DNA: TGTGCCAGCAGGGACAGGGAGGTCGAGCAGTACTTC
V: TRBV4-1; D: TRBD2; size: -; J: TRBJ2-5; CDR3: CASSQDGASGGQETQYF; DNA: TGCGCCAGCAGCCAAGATGGGGCTAGCGGGGGTCAAGAGACCCAGTACTTC
V: TRBV27; D: -; size: -; J: TRBJ1-1; CDR3: CASSLSLVGGTEAFF; DNA: TGTGCCAGCAGTTTATCACTTGTCGGGGGTACTGAAGCTTTCTTT
V: TRBV6-6; D: -; size: -; J: TRBJ2-1; CDR3: CASSSPWREEEQFF; DNA: TGTGCCAGCAGTTCGCCTTGGCGGGAAGAGGAGCAGTTCTTC
V: TRBV27; D: -; size: -; J: TRBJ1-1; CDR3: CASKLGRHTEAFF; DNA: TGTGCCAGCAAACTGGGCCGTCACACTGAAGCTTTCTTT
V: TRBV12-3/TRBV12-4; D: -; size: -; J: TRBJ2-5; CDR3: CASSYNSKETQYF; DNA: TGTGCCAGCAGTTACAACAGTAAAGAGACCCAGTACTTC
V: TRBV5-1; D: TRBD1; size: -; J: TRBJ2-3; CDR3: CASSLAGQTQPADTQYF; DNA: TGCGCCAGCAGCTTGGCGGGACAGACTCAACCCGCAGATACGCAGTATTTT
V: TRBV4-1; D: TRBD1; size: -; J: TRBJ1-1; CDR3: CASSQERAGTGDTEAFF; DNA: TGCGCCAGCAGCCAAGAGAGGGCCGGGACAGGAGACACTGAAGCTTTCTTT
V: TRBV10-3; D: -; size: -; J: TRBJ1-3; CDR3: CAISESKGDGNTIYF; DNA: TGTGCCATCAGTGAGTCAAAGGGGGATGGAAACACCATATATTTT
V: TRBV28; D: TRBD1; size: -; J: TRBJ2-7; CDR3: CASSPGQGQGINYEQYF; DNA: TGTGCCAGCAGTCCCGGTCAGGGACAGGGGATAAACTACGAGCAGTACTTC
V: TRBV18; D: TRBD1; size: -; J: TRBJ2-2; CDR3: CASSPTGTGAGELFF; DNA: TGTGCCAGCTCACCAACCGGGACAGGGGCCGGGGAGCTGTTTTTT
V: TRBV3-1/TRBV3-2; D: -; size: -; J: TRBJ2-3; CDR3: CASSQDFNSPTDTQYF; DNA: TGTGCCAGCAGCCAAGATTTCAATTCCCCCACAGATACGCAGTATTTT
V: TRBV7-2; D: TRBD1; size: -; J: TRBJ1-6; CDR3: CASSNLRDRGRNSPLHF; DNA: TGTGCCAGCAGCAACCTCCGGGACAGGGGGCGTAATTCACCCCTCCACTTT
V: TRBV11-3; D: TRBD1; size: -; J: TRBJ2-7; CDR3: CASSYPGQGVDEQYF; DNA: TGTGCCAGCAGTTATCCGGGACAGGGTGTCGACGAGCAGTACTTC
V: TRBV5-4; D: TRBD1; size: -; J: TRBJ1-1; CDR3: CATGTGGMHTEAFF; DNA: TGTGCCACCGGGACAGGGGGCATGCACACTGAAGCTTTCTTT
V: TRBV18; D: TRBD1; size: -; J: TRBJ2-7; CDR3: CASSPRTGDYEQYF; DNA: TGTGCCAGCTCACCAAGGACAGGGGATTACGAGCAGTACTTC
V: TRBV5-1; D: -; size: -; J: TRBJ2-5; CDR3: CASSPDRQGLGTQYF; DNA: TGCGCCAGCAGCCCGGATCGGCAGGGGCTAGGGACCCAGTACTTC
V: TRBV28; D: TRBD1; size: -; J: TRBJ1-1; CDR3: CASYRGSTEAFF; DNA: TGTGCCAGCTACAGGGGGAGCACTGAAGCTTTCTTT
V: TRBV5-1; D: -; size: -; J: TRBJ1-1; CDR3: CASSLIARRTEAFF; DNA: TGCGCCAGCAGCTTGATAGCCCGGCGCACTGAAGCTTTCTTT
V: TRBV28; D: -; size: -; J: TRBJ1-5; CDR3: CASSSGFSQPQHF; DNA: TGTGCCAGCAGTTCTGGGTTTAGCCAGCCCCAGCATTTT
V: TRBV29-1; D: -; size: -; J: TRBJ2-1; CDR3: CSVGGHNEQFF; DNA: TGCAGCGTCGGGGGGCATAATGAGCAGTTCTTC